This T cell receptor (beta chain) came from a study of T cell responses to AZD1222 COVID-19 vaccine. Notes on the study in general: Among vaccine-associated CD4 TCRs, coverage spanned spike, with dominance at 160-218 and 743-854.

Assay: immunoSEQ multiplex PCR; the TCRdb copy retains only in-frame clones and omits some. The sample lists about 120,000 clones, roughly 93% occurring once. A word on this clone: As yet, its antigen is unknown.

V was trimmed by 0 bases and J by 9 bases, leaving 11 bases between them. The length of the CDR3 is 13 residues. Germline loops: CDR1 SEHNR, CDR2 FQNEAQ (reference sequence). The origin of this receptor is an adult who received the AZD1222 COVID-19 vaccine. The input for sequencing was peripheral blood, taken 28 days after the second AZD1222 dose. V is TRBV7-9 and J is TRBJ2-5; D is unclear. The CDR3 sequence: CASSLARIRAQYF. The CDR3 DNA is TGTGCCAGCAGCTTAGCAAGGATACGTGCCCAGTACTTC.